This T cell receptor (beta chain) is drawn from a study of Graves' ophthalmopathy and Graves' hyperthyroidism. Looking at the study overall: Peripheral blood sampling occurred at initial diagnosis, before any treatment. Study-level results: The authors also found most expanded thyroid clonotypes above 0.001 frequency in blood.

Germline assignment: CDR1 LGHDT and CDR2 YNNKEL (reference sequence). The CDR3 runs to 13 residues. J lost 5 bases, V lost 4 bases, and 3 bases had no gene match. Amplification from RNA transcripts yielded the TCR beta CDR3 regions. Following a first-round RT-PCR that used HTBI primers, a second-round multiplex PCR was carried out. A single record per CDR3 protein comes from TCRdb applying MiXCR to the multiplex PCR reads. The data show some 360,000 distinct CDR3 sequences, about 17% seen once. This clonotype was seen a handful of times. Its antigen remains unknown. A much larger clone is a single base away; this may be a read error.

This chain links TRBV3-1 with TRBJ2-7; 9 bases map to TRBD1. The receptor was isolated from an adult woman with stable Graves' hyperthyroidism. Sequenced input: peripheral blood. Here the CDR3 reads CASSPRDRDEQYF. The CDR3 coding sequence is TGTGCCAGCAGCCCCCGGGACAGGGACGAGCAGTACTTC.